Below, 25 T cell receptor beta chains from the same sample are listed, as sequenced in a study of beta chain features in type 1 diabetes. Notes on the study in general: Shortening that was moderate but significant affected the TCRB CDR3s of Type 1 diabetes patients in all four CD4+ subsets.

Reverse transcription of all isolated RNA meant that expressed TCRB transcripts were sequenced. Clones were sequenced by immunoSEQ multiplex PCR, and TCRdb holds only the in-frame ones, with some missing. The sample holds 640,000 or so clones, over 13% seen once. For these TCRs, the target antigens are not known. The material sequenced was naive CD4+ T cells from blood. The receptors were gathered from a man younger than 30 with type 1 diabetes.

This clone was counted only a few times. The chain carries TRBV4-2 and TRBJ1-2; 7 bases are shared with TRBD1. The CDR3 is 14 residues long. From germline, CDR1 is LGHNA and CDR2 YNFKEQ. V gave up 1 base and J gave up 4 bases; unmatched junction bases: 3. Here the CDR3 DNA reads TGTGCCAGCAGCCAAGCTGGACAGGCCTATGGCTACACCTTC. Amino acid sequence: CASSQAGQAYGYTF.

The rearrangement links TRBV7-9 to TRBJ2-2; weak D call: TRBD1 (6 bases). Germline V gives CDR1 SEHNR, CDR2 FQNEAQ (reference sequence). This CDR3 is built from 15 residues. Trimming cost V 3 bases and J 4 bases, with 12 bases left between them. CDR3 nucleotide sequence: TGTGCCAGCAGCTTGGACAGAAGTCTCACCGGGGAGCTGTTTTTT. This gives the protein CASSLDRSLTGELFF.

V usage is TRBV5-6 and J usage is TRBJ2-7; tentative D call: TRBD2 (6 bases). The germline V gene has CDR1 SGHDT and CDR2 YYEEEE. This CDR3 has 13 residues. V lost 3 bases and J lost 3, with 10 bases in between. The DNA for the CDR3 is TGTGCCAGCAGCTCAGGACTAATCTACGAGCAGTACTTC. This gives the protein CASSSGLIYEQYF.

The sample holds a few counts of this clone. The rearrangement uses TRBV6-6 and TRBJ1-1, with D possibly matching TRBD1 (5 bases). Looked up from germline, CDR1 is MNHNY and CDR2 is SVGAGI (reference sequence). The CDR3 is 13 residues long. The ends were cut back, 4 bases at V and 5 bases at J, with 11 bases in the middle. CDR3 DNA: TGTGCCAGCAGTTTGGGGCAAAGGACTGAAGCTTTCTTT. Its translation: CASSLGQRTEAFF.

This clone was recorded a few times. This chain links TRBV7-9 with TRBJ1-5; 7 nucleotides align to TRBD1. Germline V lookup: CDR1 SEHNR, CDR2 FQNEAQ (reference sequence). This CDR3 contains 15 residues. The ends lost 1 base at V and 6 bases at J; junction bases unmatched: 6. The CDR3 coding sequence is TGTGCCAGCAGCTTAGGGCCCGACAGGGCTCAGCCCCAGCATTTT. Amino acid sequence: CASSLGPDRAQPQHF.

This clone was observed a few times. The rearrangement joins TRBV9 to TRBJ2-5, with unresolved D. The CDR3 loop spans 15 amino acids. V gave up 0 bases and J gave up 5 bases, with 14 bases separating them. Germline assignment: CDR1 SGDLS and CDR2 YYNGEE. The CDR3 protein is CASSVEGLTRETQYF. Written as DNA, the CDR3 is TGTGCCAGCAGCGTAGAAGGGTTAACTCGGGAGACCCAGTACTTC.

This clone has more than one count but fewer than ten. V usage is TRBV9 and J usage is TRBJ2-7, with 7 bases fitting TRBD1. The CDR3 length is 13 residues. Losses at the gene ends were 4 bases for V and 6 bases for J; bases not matched to a gene: 7. Per the germline V gene, CDR1 is SGDLS and CDR2 is YYNGEE. CDR3 DNA: TGTGCCAGCAGCACCACAGGGGCGGCCGAGCAGTACTTC. Translated: CASSTTGAAEQYF.

The chain recombines TRBV29-1 with TRBJ2-5; TRBD1 matches 7 bases. The closer fit of TRBJ2-7 to the DNA end suggests the J call may be wrong. There are 14 residues in the CDR3. Looked up from germline, CDR1 is SQVTM and CDR2 is ANQGSEA. The CDR3 nucleotides are TGCAGCGTTTCCGGGACAGATAGCTCCTACGAGCAGTACTTC. Protein sequence: CSVSGTDSSYEQYF.

V gene TRBV18 combines with J gene TRBJ1-1; 7 nucleotides match TRBD1. The germline CDR1 and CDR2 sequences are KGHSH and LQKENI. The V and J ends lost 4 bases and 3 bases, in that order; junction bases with no gene match: 8. The CDR3 loop spans 15 amino acids. CDR3 sequence reads: CASSRQGGRDTEAFF. As DNA, the CDR3 is TGTGCCAGCTCACGACAGGGAGGGCGGGACACTGAAGCTTTCTTT.

This clone has just a few counts. The chain links TRBV7-2 to TRBJ2-3; 7 bases are a match to TRBD2. CDR1 and CDR2 from the germline V gene are SGHTA and FQGNSA. J lost 1 base, V lost 0 bases, and 7 bases had no gene match. This CDR3 region has 17 residues. The CDR3 reads CASSLAMSGARTDTQYF. The CDR3 DNA sequence: TGTGCCAGCAGCTTAGCGATGAGCGGGGCTCGCACAGATACGCAGTATTTT.

This chain links TRBV4-3 with TRBJ2-3; 9 bases map to TRBD2. Germline V CDR1 and CDR2: LGHNA, YSLEER. V was pared by 3 bases and J by 4 bases, with 11 bases of the junction left unmatched. The CDR3 has 17 residues. This CDR3 reads CASSQAGGPLQADTQYF. DNA of the CDR3: TGCGCCAGCAGCCAGGCGGGGGGGCCTCTTCAGGCAGATACGCAGTATTTT.

The rearrangement links TRBV19 to TRBJ1-4; 7 positions match TRBD1. The CDR3 is 15 residues long. Germline-derived CDR1 and CDR2 are LNHDA and SQIVND (reference sequence). The V and J ends lost 4 bases and 6 bases, in that order; junction bases with no gene match: 8. For the CDR3, the DNA is TGTGCCAGTAGTACGCTTTCGACAGGGCATGAAAAACTGTTTTTT. It encodes CASSTLSTGHEKLFF. Together with reference TRBV19 and TRBJ1-4, the CDR3 gives the full variable domain: DGGITQSPKYLFRKEGQNVTLSCEQNLNHDAMYWYRQDPGQGLRLIYYSQIVNDFQKGDIAEGYSVSREKKESFPLTVTSAQKNPTAFYLCASSTLSTGHEKLFFGSGTQLSVL.

This clone was counted a few times. The genes are TRBV30 and TRBJ2-7; the match to TRBD1 covers 9 bases. With V trimmed by 1 base and J by 5 bases, 6 bases remained unmatched. CDR1 and CDR2 (germline): GTSNPN, SVGIG (reference sequence). This CDR3 is 14 amino acids long. The CDR3 protein is CAWSGDRDLDEQYF. The DNA of the CDR3 is TGTGCCTGGAGTGGGGACAGGGATCTTGACGAGCAGTACTTC.

Only a few counts were recorded for this clone. CDR3 region: CASSSIKVRIWGTQYF. In DNA, the CDR3 is TGTGCCAGCAGTTCCATCAAAGTCAGGATTTGGGGGACCCAGTACTTC. This chain connects TRBV28 to TRBJ2-5; D call uncertain. Germline V lookup: CDR1 MDHEN, CDR2 SYDVKM. There are 16 residues in the CDR3. With 4 bases removed from V and 7 bases from J, the gap between germline ends came to 22 bases. Looking up the rest from reference TRBV28 and TRBJ2-5 gives the full variable domain: DVKVTQSSRYLVKRTGEKVFLECVQDMDHENMFWYRQDPGLGLRLIYFSYDVKMKEKGDIPEGYSVSREKKERFSLILESASTNQTSMYLCASSSIKVRIWGTQYFGPGTRLLVL.

This clone was seen more than once but under ten times. The sample has other DNA sequences that encode this CDR3 too. The chain joins TRBV30 to TRBJ1-2, with unresolved D. The CDR3 extends over 11 amino acids. V shed 2 bases and J shed 5 bases, with 6 bases lying between them. CDR1 and CDR2 (germline): GTSNPN, SVGIG (reference sequence). The CDR3 nucleotides are TGTGCCTGGAGTTCGAGTTATGGCTACACCTTC. Translation gives CAWSSSYGYTF.

This rearrangement joins TRBV4-3 to TRBJ2-1, with 7 bases that match TRBD2. CDR1 and CDR2 from the germline V gene are LGHNA and YSLEER. CDR3 length: 17 residues. V lost 1 base and J lost 3; bases outside the gene matches: 9. CDR3 region: CASSQGQRGTRYNEQFF. As DNA, the CDR3 is TGCGCCAGCAGCCAAGGCCAGCGGGGAACCCGCTACAATGAGCAGTTCTTC.

In this sample, this clone turned up a few times. The chain employs TRBV30 and TRBJ2-1; a possible D gene is TRBD1 (6 bases). V lost 2 bases, J lost 1 base, and 12 bases lay in between. The V gene's germline CDR1 is GTSNPN and CDR2 SVGIG (reference sequence). The CDR3 has 15 amino acids. DNA for the CDR3: TGTGCCTGGAGTTCAGGGACATTTTCCTACAATGAGCAGTTCTTC. Protein sequence: CAWSSGTFSYNEQFF.

In this sample, this clone turned up a few times. The V gene is TRBV4-3, the J gene TRBJ2-1; D call uncertain. Trimming removed 0 bases from V and 5 bases from J, with 11 bases in between. The CDR3 extends over 15 amino acids. The V gene's germline CDR1 is LGHNA and CDR2 YSLEER. CDR3 DNA sequence: TGCGCCAGCAGCCAAGATTGGCGGCCTGACAATGAGCAGTTCTTC. This gives the protein CASSQDWRPDNEQFF.

The chain uses TRBV7-2 and TRBJ2-3, with TRBD1 identical over 9 bases. CDR3 length: 16 amino acids. J lost 2 bases, V lost 5 bases, and 8 bases had no gene match. Germline lookup yields CDR1 SGHTA and CDR2 FQGNSA. The CDR3 loop is CASSPQGTGHTDTQYF. The CDR3 nucleotides are TGTGCCAGCAGCCCGCAGGGGACAGGGCACACAGATACGCAGTATTTT.

The chain joins TRBV6-5 to TRBJ2-7, with a weak D call TRBD1 (6 bases). V was cut by 6 bases and J by 2 bases, with 14 bases left in between. The CDR3 is 14 residues long. Per the germline V gene, CDR1 is MNHEY and CDR2 is SVGAGI. In DNA form, the CDR3 reads TGTGCCAGCAGCACTCTGGACAGCCCCTACGAGCAGTACTTC. Translated: CASSTLDSPYEQYF.

The CDR3 DNA reads TGTGCCAGCAGCGGCACAGTGTCCTACGAGCAGTACTTC. This translates into CASSGTVSYEQYF. The V and J genes are TRBV5-4 and TRBJ2-7; D not resolved. The CDR3 is 13 residues long. Germline V gene lookup returns CDR1 SGHNT and CDR2 YYREEE (reference sequence). V was shortened by 4 bases and J by 1 base, with 9 bases between the two germline ends.

This clone has only a few counts. The limits of the CDR3 on the DNA are not certain, so only TCRdb's listed CDR3 is given. The genes are TRBV19 and TRBJ2-3; the DNA was not used to check the table's D call, TRBD1. Germline-derived CDR1 and CDR2 are LNHDA and SQIVND (reference sequence). The CDR3 is 14 amino acids long, termini counted. CDR3: CASTSDREGPTEYF.

This clone was picked up a small number of times. The rearrangement joins TRBV7-2 to TRBJ2-1, with D perhaps TRBD2 (6 bases). V was cut by 7 bases and J by 2 bases, with 15 bases left in between. Germline lookup yields CDR1 SGHTA and CDR2 FQGNSA. The CDR3 is 15 amino acids. The CDR3 loop reads CASTPAGGAYNEQFF. Written as DNA, the CDR3 is TGTGCCAGCACGCCAGCGGGCGGGGCCTACAATGAGCAGTTCTTC.

This clone was counted between two and nine times. V gene TRBV28 combines with J gene TRBJ2-3, with 9 bases identical to TRBD2. CDR3 length: 16 amino acids. Germline CDR1 reads MDHEN; CDR2 reads SYDVKM. V was clipped by 8 bases and J by 6 bases; unmatched bases: 15. Written as DNA, the CDR3 is TGTGCCAGCCGTCCGGGGAGCGGGGGGCCAGGGGATACGCAGTATTTT. Translated, it gives CASRPGSGGPGDTQYF.

This clone came up a few times. The chain links TRBV7-2 to TRBJ1-5; 10 bases line up with TRBD1. The CDR3 has 17 amino acids. The germline gives CDR1 SGHTA, CDR2 FQGNSA. Losses at the gene ends were 5 bases for V and 2 bases for J; bases not matched to a gene: 9. CDR3 protein: CASSTRTGGRGNQPQHF. The CDR3 DNA reads TGTGCCAGCAGCACCCGGACAGGGGGTCGGGGCAATCAGCCCCAGCATTTT.